This TCR beta chain derives from a study of shared clonotypes between healthy human individuals. Broader study findings: Collection of samples was limited to blood; tissue repertoires likely differ.

Trimming left V 1 base short and J 6 bases short, with 11 bases between. The length of the CDR3 is 13 residues. Looked up from germline, CDR1 is SGHNT and CDR2 is YYREEE (reference sequence). At the deep level, the assay was run. Assay used: immunoSEQ multiplex PCR; TCRdb lists only in-frame clones, some missing. The sample lists about 470,000 clones, roughly 77% occurring once. In regard to this clone: What it binds is unknown.

The TCR comes from a woman aged 40 to 55 in good health. Some clones in this sample may be carry-over from other donors' samples. The sequenced material came from PBMCs. V gene TRBV5-4 combines with J gene TRBJ2-7; TRBD2 might be the D (6 bases). CDR3 nucleotides: TGTGCCAGCAGCTTGAGAGTGGGGGGCGAGCAGTACTTC. Translating gives CASSLRVGGEQYF.